This T cell receptor (beta chain) is from a study of T cells in Graves' hyperthyroidism and ophthalmopathy. About the research overall: At the time of initial diagnosis and before any treatment, peripheral blood was collected. General study findings and limits: By a 13 V-J model, ophthalmopathy was set apart from stable hyperthyroidism.

Researchers took RNA transcripts and amplified the TCR beta CDR3 regions from them. Using the HTBI primer set, a first-round RT-PCR was run on the TCR CDR3. TCRdb re-called the multiplex PCR reads with MiXCR, one entry per CDR3 protein. The table includes about 510,000 distinct CDR3 sequences, roughly 15% detected once. Trimming removed 8 bases at V and 4 bases at J, with 14 bases between. Germline V gene lookup returns CDR1 MNHNS and CDR2 SASEGT. The CDR3 is 14 amino acids. The sample holds one count of this clonotype. What it recognizes is unknown. Disease duration under 2 months; hyperthyroidism patients were aged 18 to 65.

The receptor's source is a woman aged 40 to 50 with Graves' hyperthyroidism. Sample: blood. The V gene is TRBV6-1, the J gene TRBJ1-4; D uncertain. In DNA form, the CDR3 reads TGTGCCAGCCGTGCTTTTAATAATAATGAAAAACTGTTTTTT. Its protein is CASRAFNNNEKLFF.